This T cell receptor (beta chain) originates from a study of cytomegalovirus exposure and HLA in healthy donors. Per the germline V gene, CDR1 is MGHRA and CDR2 is YSYEKL. The CDR3 loop spans 16 amino acids. Trimming took 5 bases from V and 5 from J, leaving 21 bases between them. On this clone: What it binds is not known.

The study's findings and limits: The classifier, whose performance was assessed in both the original and validation cohorts, reportedly diagnosed cytomegalovirus status with high specificity and sensitivity. Fewer N-insertions (relative to the roughly 730-donor mean) were reportedly seen in an Asian-associated ancestry cluster in a later analysis. V- and J-gene trimming in TCR beta was tied to a missense DCLRE1C variant by an analysis performed later.

The PCR was carried out with 60 Vbeta primers and 13 Jbeta primers. Some clones are missing from TCRdb's copy, which holds only in-frame ones; the method was immunoSEQ multiplex PCR. The top ten clones hold approximately 1.5% of a sample with more than 140,000 clones, about 77% of them seen once. The receptor was derived from a female donor in good health and CMV-seronegative. The gene calls are TRBV4-1 and TRBJ1-2, with unresolved D. Material: PBMCs. CDR3 in amino acids: CASSSAGYGDRYGYTF. As DNA, the CDR3 is TGCGCCAGCAGCTCGGCGGGGTACGGAGACCGATATGGCTACACCTTC.